A single sample gave rise to the 28 T cell receptor beta chains below, sequenced in a study of blood T cell repertoires in COVID-19. Profiling relied on immunoSEQ multiplex PCR, and the TCRdb table lists in-frame clones only, not all of them. The table lists about 200,000 clones, roughly nine tenths of them singletons. The specimen sequenced was peripheral blood. Source of these receptors: a woman between 45 and 65 years old with acute or convalescent COVID-19.

CDR3: CASSQGSGNEQFF. CDR3 nucleotides: TGCGCCAGCAGCCAAGGGAGCGGGAATGAGCAGTTCTTC. V and J are TRBV4-3 and TRBJ2-1; tentative D call: TRBD2 (6 bases). Germline CDR1 LGHNA, CDR2 YSLEER. Trimming pared 1 base from V and 7 bases from J, leaving 8 bases between. CDR3 length: 13 residues.

A note on this clone: Sequence at one end of the junction differs from germline and may be a read error. This sequence joins TRBV2 and TRBJ2-7; D uncertain. The CDR3 contains 12 residues. Germline V gene data show CDR1 as SNHLY and CDR2 as FYNNEI. This CDR3 is CASSVNSHEQYF. In DNA form, the CDR3 reads TGTGCCAGCAGTGTGAACTCCCACGAGCAGTACTTC.

This clone was detected a few times. The rearrangement joins TRBV7-2 to TRBJ2-3, with D uncertain. CDR3 size: 12 residues. Trimming stripped 6 bases from V and 6 bases from J, with 10 bases between. In germline, CDR1 is SGHTA, CDR2 FQGNSA. Here the CDR3 DNA reads TGTGCCAGCAGACTCGAGGCTGATACGCAGTATTTT. Translating gives CASRLEADTQYF.

The rearrangement links TRBV9 to TRBJ1-1; D ambiguous. This CDR3 has 14 amino acids. From germline, CDR1 is SGDLS and CDR2 YYNGEE. The V gene lost 0 bases and the J gene lost 0 bases, with 6 bases spanning the gap. The CDR3 DNA reads as TGTGCCAGCAGCGTAGACAGCCTGAACACTGAAGCTTTCTTT. Its protein product is CASSVDSLNTEAFF.

The rearrangement uses TRBV6-6 and TRBJ1-2; 7 bases are shared with TRBD1. Germline loops: CDR1 MNHNY, CDR2 SVGAGI (reference sequence). There are 12 residues in the CDR3. Germline trimming cut 2 bases from V and 6 bases from J; bases unmatched to any gene: 0. Here the CDR3 reads CASSYQGDGYTF. The CDR3 DNA sequence: TGTGCCAGCAGTTACCAGGGGGATGGCTACACCTTC.

The rearrangement joins TRBV25-1 to TRBJ2-1, with a tentative D call TRBD2 (6 bases). This CDR3 region has 12 residues. V lost 6 bases and J lost 6, with 9 bases in between. CDR1 is MGHDK, CDR2 SYGVNS, per germline. The CDR3 coding sequence is TGTGCCAGCAGCGTCGGGGGCAATGAGCAGTTCTTC. Translating it yields CASSVGGNEQFF.

The chain recombines TRBV5-5 with TRBJ1-3; perhaps TRBD1 as D (6 bases). The CDR3 is made up of 16 amino acids. V dropped 2 bases and J dropped 0 bases, with 12 bases sitting between them. CDR1 is SGHKS and CDR2 is YYEKEE in the germline V gene (reference sequence). CDR3 residues: CASSFRTANSGNTIYF. CDR3 DNA sequence: TGTGCCAGCAGCTTTCGGACAGCGAACTCTGGAAACACCATATATTTT. The full variable domain, with the rest looked up from reference TRBV5-5 and TRBJ1-3, is DAGVTQSPTHLIKTRGQQVTLRCSPISGHKSVSWYQQVLGQGPQFIFQYYEKEERGRGNFPDRFSARQFPNYSSELNVNALLLGDSALYLCASSFRTANSGNTIYFGEGSWLTVV.

The chain is built from TRBV5-1 and TRBJ2-1, with TRBD1 matching 8 bases. The junction had 6 bases not matched to a gene; V was cut back by 0 bases and J by 7 bases. This CDR3 is 15 amino acids long. The germline V gene encodes CDR1 SGHRS and CDR2 YFSETQ. The CDR3: CASSLDRYRGNEQFF. The DNA for the CDR3 is TGCGCCAGCAGCTTGGACCGCTACAGGGGGAATGAGCAGTTCTTC.

The chain recombines TRBV7-3 with TRBJ2-2; D unresolved. V lost 0 bases, J lost 3 bases, and 8 bases lay in between. The CDR3 extends over 15 amino acids. Germline-derived CDR1 and CDR2 are SGHTA and FQGTGA. CDR3: CASSLTTYDTGELFF. CDR3 nucleotides: TGTGCCAGCAGCTTAACGACATACGACACCGGGGAGCTGTTTTTT.

The DNA of the CDR3 is TGTGCCAGCAGTTGGGACAGCTACAATGAGCAGTTCTTC. This translates into CASSWDSYNEQFF. J is TRBJ2-1 and V is TRBV27; 7 positions agree with TRBD1. This CDR3 is built from 13 residues. With V trimmed by 4 bases and J by 3 bases, 0 bases remained unmatched. Germline assignment: CDR1 MNHEY and CDR2 SMNVEV (reference sequence).

The chain joins TRBV21-1 to TRBJ1-6; the D call TRBD1 from the table was never checked on the DNA. TRBV21-1 is a listed pseudogene. The CDR3 sequence is 22 residues long. The CDR3 here is CASSKDLHVVAGHSSYNSPLHF. The CDR3 nucleotides read TGTGCCAGCAGCAAAGATCTTCACGTGGTGGCAGGTCATAGCTCCTATAATTCACCCCTCCACTTT.

This clone was seen ten or more times. J is TRBJ2-3 and V is TRBV11-3; 10 bases map to TRBD1. Germline V gene sequence: CDR1 SGHNT, CDR2 YENEEA. The CDR3 has 16 residues. Germline trimming cut 4 bases from V and 4 bases from J; bases unmatched to any gene: 8. The CDR3 spells CASSSGQGGEADTQYF. CDR3 DNA: TGTGCCAGCAGCTCCGGACAGGGGGGCGAGGCAGATACGCAGTATTTT.

The chain carries TRBV7-8 and TRBJ1-1, with 10 bases identical to TRBD1. The germline CDR1 and CDR2 sequences are SGHVS and FQNEAQ. This CDR3 is 13 amino acids long. V shed 4 bases, J shed 4 bases, and the junction held 0 bases outside the gene matches. DNA of the CDR3: TGTGCCAGCAGCTGGGACAGGGGCACTGAAGCTTTCTTT. It specifies CASSWDRGTEAFF.

The rearrangement joins TRBV9 to TRBJ2-1; D is ambiguous. The CDR3 covers 14 residues. Trimming left V 4 bases short and J 2 bases short, with 10 bases between. Germline V gene data show CDR1 as SGDLS and CDR2 as YYNGEE. The CDR3 loop reads CASSPEQAYNEQFF. The CDR3 DNA follows: TGTGCCAGCAGCCCCGAGCAGGCCTACAATGAGCAGTTCTTC.

The chain employs TRBV18 and TRBJ2-7; possibly TRBD2 for D (6 bases). V was clipped by 3 bases and J by 4 bases, with 13 bases between them. Germline V gene data show CDR1 as KGHSH and CDR2 as LQKENI. The CDR3 consists of 14 residues. The CDR3 DNA reads as TGTGCCAGCTCACCGGATGGCGGGAATTACGAGCAGTACTTC. It is translated as CASSPDGGNYEQYF.

The V call is TRBV7-2, the J call TRBJ2-7, with unresolved D. CDR1 is SGHTA, CDR2 FQGNSA, per germline. Between the trimmed V and J ends, which lost 5 bases and 4 bases, there was a span of 6 bases. The CDR3 is 11 amino acids. Written as DNA, the CDR3 is TGTGCCAGCAGCCACACGTACGAGCAGTACTTC. This encodes CASSHTYEQYF.

The chain combines TRBV10-3 with TRBJ2-1, with 10 bases lining up with TRBD2. This CDR3 comprises 14 residues. CDR1 and CDR2 from the germline V gene are ENHRY and SYGVKD. With V trimmed by 7 bases and J by 8 bases, 8 bases remained unmatched. This CDR3 reads CAIKDTSGIHEQFF. CDR3 sequence (DNA): TGTGCCATCAAGGACACTAGCGGGATCCATGAGCAGTTCTTC.

This clone appeared a few times. The rearrangement joins TRBV2 to TRBJ1-1; D possibly corresponds to TRBD1 (5 bases). Looked up from germline, CDR1 is SNHLY and CDR2 is FYNNEI. The CDR3 contains 14 residues. V lost 2 bases and J lost 3, with 10 bases in between. The CDR3 DNA reads as TGTGCCAGCAGTGAATGGGGGGGAGACACTGAAGCTTTCTTT. As protein: CASSEWGGDTEAFF.

This sequence joins TRBV11-2 and TRBJ1-6, with 7 bases aligning to TRBD1. Per the germline V gene, CDR1 is SGHAT and CDR2 is FQNNGV. V lost 4 bases to trimming and J lost 8 bases; unmatched junction nucleotides: 11. This CDR3 is 16 amino acids long. This CDR3 is CASSSKDRALDSPLHF. The CDR3 DNA reads TGTGCCAGCAGCTCAAAAGACAGGGCACTCGATTCACCCCTCCACTTT.

This clone showed up just a few times. The V and J genes are TRBV4-1 and TRBJ1-1, with D unresolved. The CDR3 runs 14 residues. Between the trimmed V and J ends, which lost 1 base and 10 bases, there was a span of 16 bases. The germline gives CDR1 MGHRA, CDR2 YSYEKL. The CDR3 nucleotides are TGCGCCAGCAGCCAAGTGGAGCCGAGGGTCGGAGCTTTCTTT. Amino acids: CASSQVEPRVGAFF.

The chain uses TRBV4-3 and TRBJ1-2; 11 bases line up with TRBD1. The CDR3 length is 14 residues. Per the germline V gene, CDR1 is LGHNA and CDR2 is YSLEER. V trimming: 5 bases; J trimming: 6 bases; junction bases outside the gene matches: 5. CDR3 sequence: CASSWDRGRDGYTF. CDR3 nucleotide sequence: TGCGCCAGCAGCTGGGACAGGGGGAGAGATGGCTACACCTTC.

The rearrangement links TRBV6-1 to TRBJ2-4, with 13 bases aligning to TRBD2. The germline CDR1 and CDR2 sequences are MNHNS and SASEGT. This CDR3 is built from 16 residues. Trimming cost V 4 bases and J 3 bases; bases outside gene matches: 3. The CDR3 DNA follows: TGTGCCAGCAGTGGGGGGACTAGCGGGGTCAAAAACATTCAGTACTTC. It is translated as CASSGGTSGVKNIQYF.

In its sample, this clone was seen once. The genes are TRBV4-2 and TRBJ2-7; 8 positions agree with TRBD2. Germline CDR1 reads LGHNA; CDR2 reads YNFKEQ. V was clipped by 0 bases and J by 2 bases; unmatched bases: 12. CDR3 size: 18 residues. This CDR3 is CASSQEEGLAGPPYEQYF. As DNA, the CDR3 is TGTGCCAGCAGCCAAGAAGAGGGGCTAGCGGGCCCTCCCTACGAGCAGTACTTC.

This clone appeared a few times. The rearrangement joins TRBV15 to TRBJ1-6, with TRBD1 matching 8 bases. The germline gives CDR1 LNHNV, CDR2 YYDKDF (reference sequence). The CDR3 extends over 15 amino acids. The V and J ends lost 0 bases and 10 bases, in that order; junction bases with no gene match: 5. DNA of the CDR3: TGTGCCACCAGCAGAGAAACAGGGGGGAGATCACCCCTCCACTTT. Translation: CATSRETGGRSPLHF. Filled out from reference TRBV15 and TRBJ1-6, the complete variable domain reads DAMVIQNPRYQVTQFGKPVTLSCSQTLNHNVMYWYQQKSSQAPKLLFHYYDKDFNNEADTPDNFQSRRPNTSFCFLDIRSPGLGDTAMYLCATSRETGGRSPLHFGNGTRLTVT.

The count of this clone is one. The chain joins TRBV11-2 to TRBJ2-7; 11 bases agree with TRBD2. The CDR3 spans 15 residues. In germline, CDR1 is SGHAT, CDR2 FQNNGV. J was trimmed by 5 bases and V by 3 bases; bases with no gene match: 6. The CDR3: CASSLQLAGVHEQYF. CDR3 bases: TGTGCCAGCAGCTTGCAACTAGCGGGAGTCCACGAGCAGTACTTC.

This clone appeared a single time. The chain has TRBV9 and TRBJ2-7; 12 nucleotides agree with TRBD2. V shed 4 bases, J shed 11 bases, and the junction held 7 bases outside the gene matches. This CDR3 has 13 amino acids. Germline CDR1 and CDR2: SGDLS and YYNGEE. CDR3 protein: CASSPSTSGSEYF. The CDR3 nucleotides read TGTGCCAGCAGCCCCTCGACTAGCGGGAGTGAGTACTTC.

A few counts support this clone. This sample includes further DNA sequences coding for the same CDR3. The chain combines TRBV19 with TRBJ1-2, with a weak D call TRBD1 (5 bases). Germline V gene data show CDR1 as LNHDA and CDR2 as SQIVND (reference sequence). The CDR3 contains 15 residues. The germline V and J ends were trimmed by 1 base and 1 base, with 10 bases remaining between them. CDR3 protein: CASSIGRGLNYGYTF. CDR3 coding DNA: TGTGCCAGTAGTATAGGGAGGGGACTTAACTATGGCTACACCTTC.

V and J are TRBV5-6 and TRBJ2-1, with D unresolved. Germline V gives CDR1 SGHDT, CDR2 YYEEEE. V dropped 2 bases and J dropped 7 bases, with 19 bases sitting between them. The CDR3 sequence is 16 residues long. CDR3 residues: CASSFGAAPGRNEQFF. The CDR3 DNA follows: TGTGCCAGCAGCTTCGGTGCGGCACCTGGTCGGAATGAGCAGTTCTTC. The full variable domain, completed using reference TRBV5-6 and TRBJ2-1, is DAGVTQSPTHLIKTRGQQVTLRCSPKSGHDTVSWYQQALGQGPQFIFQYYEEEERQRGNFPDRFSGHQFPNYSSELNVNALLLGDSALYLCASSFGAAPGRNEQFFGPGTRLTVL.